A selection of T cell receptor beta chains follows, all from one sample in a study of cytotoxic CD8 clonotypes in ibrutinib-treated CLL. The data were produced by immunoSEQ multiplex PCR, yet TCRdb's version contains in-frame clones alone and is incomplete. The profile shows some 50,000 clones, roughly 76% of them singletons. This specimen was PBMCs, taken after 12 months of ibrutinib treatment. Receptors were obtained from a human donor with chronic lymphocytic leukemia. The CDR3 runs from the conserved cysteine through the conserved F or W. The D gene is left open where the match is weak. Clone size, where shown, is once, few, many, or a class for clones that have expanded.

V: TRBV27; J: TRBJ2-3; D: TRBD2; size: .; DNA: TGTGCCAGCAGTTCTCTAGCGGGGGGTCCGGGGACAGATACGCAGTATTTT; CDR3: CASSSLAGGPGTDTQYF
V: TRBV11-1; J: TRBJ1-2; D: .; size: .; DNA: TGTGCCAGCAGCTTGGACGGGATAACTGACTATGGCTACACCTTC; CDR3: CASSLDGITDYGYTF
V: TRBV28; J: TRBJ1-2; D: .; size: .; DNA: TGTGCCAGCGGAAGGCAGGATGTTGGCTACACCTTC; CDR3: CASGRQDVGYTF
V: TRBV2; J: TRBJ1-1; D: TRBD1; size: once; DNA: TGTGCCAGCAGTGGAGGGGGCAGGAGGACTGAAGCTTTCTTT; CDR3: CASSGGGRRTEAFF
V: TRBV27; J: TRBJ2-7; D: TRBD2; size: .; DNA: TGTGCCAGCAGCCTTTACCCCCCCGCTAGCGGATACGAGCAGTACTTC; CDR3: CASSLYPPASGYEQYF
V: TRBV5-1; J: TRBJ2-2; D: TRBD2; size: .; DNA: TGCGCCAGCAGCTTCGGACTAGCGGGGGGCCTTTACACCGGGGAGCTGTTTTTT; CDR3: CASSFGLAGGLYTGELFF
V: TRBV9; J: TRBJ2-5; D: .; size: few; DNA: TGTGCCAGCAGCGTAGGAGGCCTCGGGGAGACCCAGTACTTC; CDR3: CASSVGGLGETQYF
V: TRBV4-1; J: TRBJ2-3; D: TRBD2; size: .; DNA: TGCGCCAGCAGCCAAGAGGGGGGGAGATGGGATACGCAGTATTTT; CDR3: CASSQEGGRWDTQYF
V: TRBV28; J: TRBJ1-5; D: .; size: .; DNA: TGTGCCAGCAGTTTGGAACAGGCCCTTATCCAGCCCCAGCATTTT; CDR3: CASSLEQALIQPQHF
V: TRBV18; J: TRBJ1-2; D: TRBD1; size: few; DNA: TGTGCCAGCTCACTAAGCCGGGACAGGGGCGTCTATGGCTACACCTTC; CDR3: CASSLSRDRGVYGYTF
V: TRBV5-1; J: TRBJ2-7; D: TRBD2; size: .; DNA: TGCGCCAGCAGCTTGGTCGGACTAGCGGTTAACGAGCAGTACTTC; CDR3: CASSLVGLAVNEQYF
V: TRBV4-1; J: TRBJ2-5; D: .; size: .; DNA: TGCGCCAGCAGCCTCATCCTCGGGGAGACCCAGTACTTC; CDR3: CASSLILGETQYF
V: TRBV30; J: TRBJ1-3; D: TRBD1; size: .; DNA: TGTGCCTGGACGTTAAGAGGGGACAGAAGAAACACCATATATTTT; CDR3: CAWTLRGDRRNTIYF
V: TRBV7-3; J: TRBJ2-3; D: TRBD2; size: few; DNA: TGTGCCAGCAGCTTAGCTCTAGCGGGGAGCACAGATACGCAGTATTTT; CDR3: CASSLALAGSTDTQYF
V: TRBV5-1; J: TRBJ1-3; D: .; size: .; DNA: TGCGCCAGCAGCTCCTCGCCGACAGTCTCCTCTGGAAACACCATATATTTT; CDR3: CASSSSPTVSSGNTIYF
V: TRBV11-2; J: TRBJ1-1; D: .; size: .; DNA: TGTGCCAGCAGCCGCGGGCTCCAGGGTTCGAACACTGAAGCTTTCTTT; CDR3: CASSRGLQGSNTEAFF
V: TRBV5-1; J: TRBJ2-7; D: .; size: .; DNA: TGCGCCAGCAGTAGGCCGGGACAAGAGGCTTGGGAGCAGTACTTC; CDR3: CASSRPGQEAWEQYF
V: TRBV7-9; J: TRBJ1-2; D: .; size: .; DNA: TGTGCCAGCAGCTCCCCGGGGATGGGGGGTTCAAGGGGCTACACCTTC; CDR3: CASSSPGMGGSRGYTF
V: TRBV5-1; J: TRBJ2-1; D: .; size: .; DNA: TGCGCCAGCAGCTTGGGGGGCCAGGGCCTTCGGTTCTTC; CDR3: CASSLGGQGLRFF
V: TRBV9; J: TRBJ1-4; D: TRBD1; size: once; DNA: TGTGCCAGCAGCGGAGTGACAGGGCCTAATGAAAAACTGTTTTTT; CDR3: CASSGVTGPNEKLFF
V: TRBV10-3; J: TRBJ1-1; D: .; size: .; DNA: TGTGCCATCTCGGTGGGAGGGGCTGAAGCTTTCTTT; CDR3: CAISVGGAEAFF
V: TRBV27; J: TRBJ1-5; D: TRBD1; size: once; DNA: TGTGCCAGCAGTTCGACAGGGGGCTATCAGCCCCAGCATTTT; CDR3: CASSSTGGYQPQHF
V: TRBV14; J: TRBJ2-2; D: TRBD2; size: .; DNA: TGTGCCAGCAGTCCGACGGGGGGGCACACCGGGGAGCTGTTTTTT; CDR3: CASSPTGGHTGELFF
V: TRBV4-2; J: TRBJ1-5; D: .; size: .; DNA: TGTGCCAGCAGCCCCTCTCTGGGAGGGTATGAATCAGATCCCCAGCATTTT; CDR3: CASSPSLGGYESDPQHF
V: TRBV7-2; J: TRBJ2-3; D: .; size: once; DNA: TGTGCCAGCAGCCCGGGACCAGCCACAGATACGCAGTATTTT; CDR3: CASSPGPATDTQYF